This is a list of T cell receptor beta chains from one sample in a study of cytomegalovirus exposure and HLA in healthy donors. Libraries were prepared by immunoSEQ multiplex PCR; TCRdb keeps only in-frame clonotypes and omits some of them. The sample data list tens of thousands of clones. Sequenced input: PBMCs. The receptors were sampled from a female donor in good health and CMV-seronegative. CDR3s include the opening cysteine and the closing phenylalanine or tryptophan. A D gene is named only where the DNA matches it firmly.

>TRBV6-5|NA|TRBJ1-1
CASTTRGGEAFF
>TRBV28|NA|TRBJ2-5
CASSSDAEREETQYF
>TRBV5-4|NA|TRBJ2-1
CASAYDAAEDEQFF
>TRBV19|NA|TRBJ1-3
CASSRTVASGNTIYF
>TRBV5-6|NA|TRBJ2-1
CASSFLAREYYNEQFF
>TRBV10-3|TRBD1|TRBJ2-7
CAISSPDRDTEQYF
>TRBV6-5|NA|TRBJ2-5
CASSYSQGQETQYF
>TRBV18|NA|TRBJ1-3
CASSRGAQGTGNTIYF
>TRBV5-1|NA|TRBJ2-3
CASSFGQYTQYF
>TRBV28|NA|TRBJ2-1
CASSWGEPNEQFF
>TRBV18|TRBD1|TRBJ1-2
CASSPSPGQGPLNGYTF
>TRBV30|NA|TRBJ1-4
CAWSLGYDSITNEKLFF
>TRBV29-1|NA|TRBJ2-7
CSVEGGQGAMYEQYF
>TRBV6-5|NA|TRBJ1-2
CASSYSEGNYGYTF
>TRBV6-5|NA|TRBJ1-3
CASSYFQGISGNTIYF
>TRBV7-2|NA|TRBJ1-1
CASSLGRAGEAFF
>TRBV6-1|TRBD1|TRBJ1-6
CASSVTGVEALHF
>TRBV6-5|TRBD2|TRBJ2-5
CASSKLAGVETQYF
>TRBV4-1|NA|TRBJ1-1
CASSQEGTANTEAFF
>TRBV19|TRBD1|TRBJ1-5
CASSLGGLGNQPQHF
>TRBV7-7|NA|TRBJ2-2
CASSLAYRQSTGELFF
>TRBV7-9|NA|TRBJ2-3
CAILPDTQYF
>TRBV5-1|NA|TRBJ2-5
CASSIRLDETQYF
>TRBV7-8|NA|TRBJ1-2
CASSLARSFYGYTF
>TRBV15|TRBD1|TRBJ2-7
CATSVRDSDYEQYF
>TRBV18|TRBD1|TRBJ1-2
CASSAGQANYGYTF
>TRBV11-2|TRBD2|TRBJ2-7
CASSLVGSGNSYEQYF
>TRBV18|NA|TRBJ2-3
CASSRGGRYTDTQYF
>TRBV25-1|NA|TRBJ1-5
CASSDQNSNQPQHF
>TRBV14|NA|TRBJ2-3
CASSWQDTQYF
>TRBV30|NA|TRBJ2-1
CAWRGRWTEDNEQFF
>TRBV4-2|NA|TRBJ2-3
CASSQGGSRADTQYF
>TRBV7-8|NA|TRBJ1-3
CASSQTGVSGNTIYF
>TRBV29-1|TRBD2|TRBJ2-5
CSVLLAGVPGETQYF
>TRBV4-1|NA|TRBJ1-1
CASSRSSGATEAFF
>TRBV2|NA|TRBJ2-7
CASSEAGLVESYEQYF
>TRBV4-3|NA|TRBJ1-1
CASSHYRAGTEAFF
>TRBV13|NA|TRBJ1-1
CASSLSPDWGAEAFF
>TRBV5-1|NA|TRBJ1-4
CASSLVGAPDTEKLFF
>TRBV29-1|NA|TRBJ1-1
CSVRPGVMASEAFF
>TRBV5-1|NA|TRBJ2-5
CASSLGQGQETQYF
>TRBV6-5|NA|TRBJ1-2
CASSYSFGRAGYTF
>TRBV6-6|TRBD2|TRBJ2-1
CASSQQSGGYNEQFF
>TRBV30|TRBD2|TRBJ2-1
CAWSVPSGGTRKQFF
>TRBV6-6|NA|TRBJ2-2
CASSYWAGGTGELFF
>TRBV6-5|TRBD2|TRBJ2-7
CASSLGGGVNEQYF
>TRBV4-1|NA|TRBJ2-3
CASSQIVPRDTQYF
>TRBV15|NA|TRBJ1-5
CATSKQDNQPQHF
>TRBV30|TRBD1|TRBJ2-3
CAWSVQQGFTDTQYF
>TRBV30|TRBD2|TRBJ2-7
CAWTGGGGLYEQYF
>TRBV19|NA|TRBJ1-1
CASSMIRTHTEAFF
>TRBV4-1|NA|TRBJ1-4
CASSQRQPTNEKLFF